Listed below are T cell receptor beta chains from one sample, sequenced in a study of identical twins. MiXCR, run by TCRdb on the 5' RACE reads, gives a single entry per CDR3 protein. The table includes hundreds of thousands of distinct CDR3 sequences, 20% to 25% detected once. The same data also went into a second study, on T cells expressing NK-cell markers.

Specimen: CD4+ T cells sorted from blood. The receptors were sampled from a woman aged 18-35 years in good health. The CDR3 runs from the conserved cysteine through the conserved F or W. D genes are given only for firm matches. Only some rows state a clone size, as once, few, many or a class for expanded clones.

V gene: TRBV12-3/TRBV12-4
J gene: TRBJ1-5
D gene: -
clone size: many
CDR3 protein: CASSLASYSNQPQHF
CDR3 DNA: TGTGCCAGCAGTTTAGCTTCCTATAGCAATCAGCCCCAGCATTTT

V gene: TRBV20-1
J gene: TRBJ2-4
D gene: TRBD1
clone size: -
CDR3 protein: CSAPDRLIAKNIQYF
CDR3 DNA: TGCAGTGCCCCGGACAGGCTTATAGCCAAAAACATTCAGTACTTC

V gene: TRBV2
J gene: TRBJ2-2
D gene: TRBD2
clone size: -
CDR3 protein: CASRGTSGTGELFF
CDR3 DNA: TGTGCCAGCAGGGGGACTAGCGGGACTGGGGAGCTGTTTTTT

V gene: TRBV2
J gene: TRBJ2-2
D gene: -
clone size: -
CDR3 protein: CASSVAGDTGELFF
CDR3 DNA: TGTGCCAGCAGTGTGGCAGGGGACACCGGGGAGCTGTTTTTT

V gene: TRBV5-4
J gene: TRBJ2-7
D gene: -
clone size: -
CDR3 protein: CASSVYGGYEQYF
CDR3 DNA: TGTGCCAGCAGCGTCTACGGGGGCTACGAGCAGTACTTC

V gene: TRBV3-1
J gene: TRBJ2-5
D gene: -
clone size: few
CDR3 protein: CASSQGPQGYF
CDR3 DNA: TGTGCCAGCAGCCAGGGACCTCAGGGTTACTTC

V gene: TRBV5-1
J gene: TRBJ1-1
D gene: -
clone size: few
CDR3 protein: CASSSRGGFENTEAFF
CDR3 DNA: TGCGCCAGCAGCTCGAGGGGGGGGTTCGAGAACACTGAAGCTTTCTTT

V gene: TRBV19
J gene: TRBJ2-2
D gene: TRBD1
clone size: once
CDR3 protein: CASTRTGGGTGELFF
CDR3 DNA: TGTGCCAGTACGAGGACAGGGGGCGGCACCGGGGAGCTGTTTTTT

V gene: TRBV9
J gene: TRBJ2-1
D gene: -
clone size: few
CDR3 protein: CASSVTAGPYNEQFF
CDR3 DNA: TGTGCCAGCAGCGTAACTGCGGGACCGTACAATGAGCAGTTCTTC

V gene: TRBV20-1
J gene: TRBJ1-1
D gene: -
clone size: -
CDR3 protein: CSAREARTNTEAFF
CDR3 DNA: TGCAGTGCTAGAGAGGCTCGGACGAACACTGAAGCTTTCTTT

V gene: TRBV20-1
J gene: TRBJ1-1
D gene: -
clone size: few
CDR3 protein: CSAGGGHGVNTEAFF
CDR3 DNA: TGCAGTGCGGGAGGGGGGCATGGAGTAAACACTGAAGCTTTCTTT

V gene: TRBV4-3
J gene: TRBJ2-7
D gene: -
clone size: -
CDR3 protein: CASSQDIVGREQYF
CDR3 DNA: TGCGCCAGCAGCCAAGATATTGTGGGGCGCGAGCAGTACTTC

V gene: TRBV6-5
J gene: TRBJ2-5
D gene: TRBD1
clone size: -
CDR3 protein: CASSSPTRTGQETQYF
CDR3 DNA: TGTGCCAGCAGTTCCCCGACACGGACAGGACAAGAGACCCAGTACTTC

V gene: TRBV7-9
J gene: TRBJ1-2
D gene: TRBD1
clone size: -
CDR3 protein: CASSFSGTGSGYTF
CDR3 DNA: TGTGCCAGCAGCTTCTCCGGGACAGGGAGTGGCTACACCTTC

V gene: TRBV5-1
J gene: TRBJ1-1
D gene: -
clone size: few
CDR3 protein: CASSLRRRQRSTEAFF
CDR3 DNA: TGCGCCAGCAGCTTGCGGCGTCGGCAGAGAAGCACTGAAGCTTTCTTT

V gene: TRBV12-3/TRBV12-4
J gene: TRBJ2-1
D gene: -
clone size: -
CDR3 protein: CASSFGLANYNEQFF
CDR3 DNA: TGTGCCAGCAGTTTCGGGCTAGCGAACTACAATGAGCAGTTCTTC

V gene: TRBV20-1
J gene: TRBJ2-1
D gene: TRBD2
clone size: few
CDR3 protein: CSAPPQLAGGEDEQFF
CDR3 DNA: TGCAGTGCTCCCCCCCAACTAGCGGGAGGAGAGGATGAGCAGTTCTTC

V gene: TRBV7-2
J gene: TRBJ2-7
D gene: TRBD1
clone size: -
CDR3 protein: CASSRTGGGEQYF
CDR3 DNA: TGTGCCAGCAGCCGGACAGGGGGCGGCGAGCAGTACTTC

V gene: TRBV5-1
J gene: TRBJ2-7
D gene: -
clone size: few
CDR3 protein: CASSFGQKPYEQYF
CDR3 DNA: TGCGCCAGCAGCTTCGGTCAGAAGCCCTACGAGCAGTACTTC

V gene: TRBV3-1
J gene: TRBJ2-3
D gene: -
clone size: -
CDR3 protein: CASSQDTSTDTQYF
CDR3 DNA: TGTGCCAGCAGCCAGGACACTAGCACAGATACGCAGTATTTT

V gene: TRBV12-3/TRBV12-4
J gene: TRBJ2-4
D gene: TRBD1
clone size: -
CDR3 protein: CASSSRLDRGTTF
CDR3 DNA: TGTGCCAGCAGTTCAAGGCTGGACAGGGGGACAACCTTC

V gene: TRBV11-2
J gene: TRBJ2-2
D gene: TRBD1
clone size: -
CDR3 protein: CASSLGLTGGENTGELFF
CDR3 DNA: TGTGCCAGCAGCTTAGGCCTGACAGGGGGTGAGAACACCGGGGAGCTGTTTTTT

V gene: TRBV20-1
J gene: TRBJ2-5
D gene: -
clone size: -
CDR3 protein: CSALTSETQYF
CDR3 DNA: TGCAGTGCCCTGACTAGTGAGACCCAGTACTTC

V gene: TRBV6-1
J gene: TRBJ2-1
D gene: TRBD2
clone size: few
CDR3 protein: CASNRLANNEQFF
CDR3 DNA: TGTGCCAGCAACCGACTAGCTAACAATGAGCAGTTCTTC

V gene: TRBV6-1
J gene: TRBJ2-3
D gene: -
clone size: few
CDR3 protein: CASSRAISTDTQYF
CDR3 DNA: TGTGCCAGCAGCCGAGCGATTAGCACAGATACGCAGTATTTT

V gene: TRBV29-1
J gene: TRBJ2-7
D gene: -
clone size: -
CDR3 protein: CSVTEGILTYEQYF
CDR3 DNA: TGCAGCGTGACTGAGGGGATTCTGACCTACGAGCAGTACTTC

V gene: TRBV3-1
J gene: TRBJ2-1
D gene: -
clone size: once
CDR3 protein: CASSQDGEKQFF
CDR3 DNA: TGTGCCAGCAGCCAAGACGGGGAGAAGCAGTTCTTC

V gene: TRBV24-1
J gene: TRBJ2-2
D gene: -
clone size: -
CDR3 protein: CATSDSLGPQNTGELFF
CDR3 DNA: TGTGCCACCAGTGATTCCCTGGGACCGCAGAACACCGGGGAGCTGTTTTTT

V gene: TRBV3-1
J gene: TRBJ2-4
D gene: TRBD1
clone size: -
CDR3 protein: CASSHRQGDAKNIQYF
CDR3 DNA: TGTGCCAGCAGCCACAGACAGGGGGACGCCAAAAACATTCAGTACTTC

V gene: TRBV20-1
J gene: TRBJ1-1
D gene: -
clone size: -
CDR3 protein: CSAQDGTEAFF
CDR3 DNA: TGCAGTGCCCAGGACGGCACTGAAGCTTTCTTT

V gene: TRBV20-1
J gene: TRBJ2-1
D gene: -
clone size: many
CDR3 protein: CSAKGRSSYNEQFF
CDR3 DNA: TGCAGTGCTAAGGGAAGGAGCTCCTACAATGAGCAGTTCTTC

V gene: TRBV5-1
J gene: TRBJ2-1
D gene: -
clone size: few
CDR3 protein: CASSSLTMGEYNEQFF
CDR3 DNA: TGCGCCAGCAGCTCCCTGACTATGGGGGAGTACAATGAGCAGTTCTTC

V gene: TRBV10-3
J gene: TRBJ1-2
D gene: -
clone size: -
CDR3 protein: CAIGDGLGYTF
CDR3 DNA: TGTGCCATCGGGGACGGCTTGGGCTACACCTTC

V gene: TRBV12-3/TRBV12-4
J gene: TRBJ1-1
D gene: -
clone size: few
CDR3 protein: CASIPGTFLNTEAFF
CDR3 DNA: TGTGCCAGCATACCCGGGACGTTCTTGAACACTGAAGCTTTCTTT

V gene: TRBV6-5
J gene: TRBJ2-1
D gene: TRBD2
clone size: many
CDR3 protein: CASSYWGSGSMNEQFF
CDR3 DNA: TGTGCCAGCAGTTACTGGGGTAGCGGGAGTATGAATGAGCAGTTCTTC

V gene: TRBV12-3/TRBV12-4
J gene: TRBJ2-4
D gene: -
clone size: -
CDR3 protein: CASSVRETNIAKNIQYF
CDR3 DNA: TGTGCCAGCAGCGTTAGGGAAACAAATATAGCCAAAAACATTCAGTACTTC

V gene: TRBV12-3/TRBV12-4
J gene: TRBJ2-3
D gene: TRBD2
clone size: -
CDR3 protein: CASRRRRGEGDTQYF
CDR3 DNA: TGTGCCAGCAGACGCCGGCGGGGGGAGGGAGATACGCAGTATTTT